This TCR beta chain is from a study of PD-1 blockade in classical Hodgkin lymphoma. At the level of the study: Patients received nivolumab 3 mg/kg intravenously every 2 weeks. Overall study results and limits: Newly diagnosed patients were reported to start with lower TCR diversity than healthy donors. Complete responders had baseline diversity similar to newly diagnosed patients.

Between the trimmed V and J ends, which lost 2 bases and 0 bases, there was a span of 13 bases. The CDR3 spans 16 residues. Germline V lookup: CDR1 SGHNT, CDR2 YYREEE (reference sequence). The data were produced by immunoSEQ multiplex PCR, yet TCRdb's version contains in-frame clones alone and is incomplete. Of around 65,000 clones in the sample, approximately 88% are singletons; the top ten hold around an eighth. There was relapse after autologous stem cell transplantation in every patient, and there was variation in brentuximab vedotin exposure. Patients reached a best response of complete response, partial response or progressive disease. On this clone itself: Its antigen is currently unknown.

This TCR was recovered from a human donor with classical Hodgkin lymphoma. Material: peripheral blood mononuclear cells (PBMCs), obtained at baseline. This chain links TRBV5-4 with TRBJ2-3; D gene ambiguous. The DNA of the CDR3 is TGTGCCAGCAGCTTTTCGGCCTCCCGAAGCACAGATACGCAGTATTTT. Translation gives CASSFSASRSTDTQYF.